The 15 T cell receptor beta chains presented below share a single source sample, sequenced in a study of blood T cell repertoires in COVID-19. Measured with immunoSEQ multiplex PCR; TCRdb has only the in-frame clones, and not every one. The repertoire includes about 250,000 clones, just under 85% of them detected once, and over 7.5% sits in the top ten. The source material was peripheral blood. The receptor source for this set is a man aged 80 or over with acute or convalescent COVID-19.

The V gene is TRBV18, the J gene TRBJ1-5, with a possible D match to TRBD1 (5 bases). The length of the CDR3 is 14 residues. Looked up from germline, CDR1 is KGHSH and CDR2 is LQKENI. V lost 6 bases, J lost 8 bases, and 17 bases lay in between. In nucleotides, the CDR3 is TGTGCCAGCTCCCGTTGGGACGGGGGTGAGCCCCAGCATTTT. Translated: CASSRWDGGEPQHF. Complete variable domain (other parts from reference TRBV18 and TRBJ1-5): NAGVMQNPRHLVRRRGQEARLRCSPMKGHSHVYWYRQLPEEGLKFMVYLQKENIIDESGMPKERFSAEFPKEGPSILRIQQVVRGDSAAYFCASSRWDGGEPQHFGDGTRLSIL.

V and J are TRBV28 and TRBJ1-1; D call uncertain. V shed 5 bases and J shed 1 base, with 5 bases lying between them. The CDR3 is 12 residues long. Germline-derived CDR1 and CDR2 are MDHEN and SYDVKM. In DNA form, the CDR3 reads TGTGCCAGCAGTCTAGGGAACACTGAAGCTTTCTTT. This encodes CASSLGNTEAFF.

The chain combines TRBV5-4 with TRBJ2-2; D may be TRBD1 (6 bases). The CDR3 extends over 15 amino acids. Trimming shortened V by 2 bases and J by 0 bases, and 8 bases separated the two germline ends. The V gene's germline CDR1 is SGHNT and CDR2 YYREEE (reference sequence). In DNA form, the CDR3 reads TGTGCCAGCAGCTTCGACAGGTCGAACACCGGGGAGCTGTTTTTT. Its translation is CASSFDRSNTGELFF. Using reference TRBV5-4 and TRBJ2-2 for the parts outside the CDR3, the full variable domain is ETGVTQSPTHLIKTRGQQVTLRCSSQSGHNTVSWYQQALGQGPQFIFQYYREEENGRGNFPPRFSGLQFPNYSSELNVNALELDDSALYLCASSFDRSNTGELFFGEGSRLTVL.

In nucleotides, the CDR3 is TGTGCCAGTAGTTCAAGCTACTATAGCAATCAGCCCCAGCATTTT. It yields the protein CASSSSYYSNQPQHF. This sequence joins TRBV19 and TRBJ1-5; D gene unclear. The CDR3 contains 15 residues. V dropped 5 bases and J dropped 0 bases, with 11 bases sitting between them. The germline gives CDR1 LNHDA, CDR2 SQIVND (reference sequence).

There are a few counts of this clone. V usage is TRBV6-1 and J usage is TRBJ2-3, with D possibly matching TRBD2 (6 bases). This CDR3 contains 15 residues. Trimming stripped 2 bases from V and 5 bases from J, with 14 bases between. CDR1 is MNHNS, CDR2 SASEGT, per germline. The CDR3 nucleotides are TGTGCCAGCAGTGAATTGCGGGAAGAGAGAGATACGCAGTATTTT. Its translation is CASSELREERDTQYF.

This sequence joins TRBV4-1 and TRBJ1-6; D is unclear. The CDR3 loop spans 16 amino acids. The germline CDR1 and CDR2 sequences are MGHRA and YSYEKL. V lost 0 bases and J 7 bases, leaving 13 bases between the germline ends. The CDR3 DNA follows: TGCGCCAGCAGCCAAGAAAGAGGGTTTTGGAATTCACCCCTCCACTTT. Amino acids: CASSQERGFWNSPLHF.

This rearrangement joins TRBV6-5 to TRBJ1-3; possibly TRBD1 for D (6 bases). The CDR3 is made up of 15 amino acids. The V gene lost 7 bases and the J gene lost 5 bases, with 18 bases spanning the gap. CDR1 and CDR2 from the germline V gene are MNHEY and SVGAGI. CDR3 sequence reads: CASIPEGGARNTIYF. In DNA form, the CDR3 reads TGTGCCAGCATTCCCGAGGGGGGGGCGAGAAACACCATATATTTT.

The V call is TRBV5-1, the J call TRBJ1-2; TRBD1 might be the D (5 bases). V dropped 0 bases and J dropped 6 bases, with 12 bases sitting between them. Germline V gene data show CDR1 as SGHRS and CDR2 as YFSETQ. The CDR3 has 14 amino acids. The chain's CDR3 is CASSLDSGPHGYTF. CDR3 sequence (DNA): TGCGCCAGCAGCTTGGATTCAGGGCCCCATGGCTACACCTTC.

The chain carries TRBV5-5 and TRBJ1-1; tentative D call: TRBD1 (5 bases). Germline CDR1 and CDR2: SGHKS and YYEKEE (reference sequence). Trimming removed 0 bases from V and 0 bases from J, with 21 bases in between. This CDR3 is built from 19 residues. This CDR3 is CASSLEGEGRVGMNTEAFF. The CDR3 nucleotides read TGTGCCAGCAGCTTGGAAGGGGAGGGGCGCGTTGGAATGAACACTGAAGCTTTCTTT.

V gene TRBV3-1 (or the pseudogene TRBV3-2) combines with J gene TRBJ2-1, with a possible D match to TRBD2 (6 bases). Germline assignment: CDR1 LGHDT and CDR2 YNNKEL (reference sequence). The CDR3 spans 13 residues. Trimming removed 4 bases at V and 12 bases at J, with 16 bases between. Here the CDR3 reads CASSPYQRAPQFF. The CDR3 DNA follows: TGTGCCAGCAGCCCCTATCAGCGGGCCCCGCAGTTCTTC.

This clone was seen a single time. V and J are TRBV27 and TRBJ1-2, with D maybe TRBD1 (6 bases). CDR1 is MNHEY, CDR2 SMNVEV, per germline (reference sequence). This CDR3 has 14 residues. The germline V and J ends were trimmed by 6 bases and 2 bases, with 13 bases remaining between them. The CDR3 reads CASRPGAMNYGYTF. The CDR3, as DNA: TGTGCCAGCAGACCAGGGGCTATGAACTATGGCTACACCTTC.

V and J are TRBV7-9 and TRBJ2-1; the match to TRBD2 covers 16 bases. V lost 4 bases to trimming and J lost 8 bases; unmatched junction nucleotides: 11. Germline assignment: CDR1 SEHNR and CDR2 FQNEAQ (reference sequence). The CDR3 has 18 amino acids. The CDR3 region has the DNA TGTGCCAGCAGCTCGGGACTAGCGGGAGGGCCGAGATCCGATGAGCAGTTCTTC. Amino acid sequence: CASSSGLAGGPRSDEQFF.

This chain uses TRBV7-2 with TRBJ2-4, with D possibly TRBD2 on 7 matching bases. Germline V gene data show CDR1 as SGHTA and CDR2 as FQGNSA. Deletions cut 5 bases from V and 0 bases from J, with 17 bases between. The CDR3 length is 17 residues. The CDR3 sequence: CASSPRGAALAKNIQYF. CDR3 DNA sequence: TGTGCCAGCAGCCCTCGGGGGGCCGCATTAGCCAAAAACATTCAGTACTTC.

The CDR3 DNA reads TGTGCCAGTAGTTGGAGGGCTAGCGGGAGTTCAGGGGAGCTGTTTTTT. It specifies CASSWRASGSSGELFF. The gene calls are TRBV19 and TRBJ2-2, with 10 positions matching TRBD2. The J segment lost 8 bases and the V segment lost 5 bases, leaving 11 bases of the junction unmatched. The germline CDR1 and CDR2 sequences are LNHDA and SQIVND (reference sequence). CDR3 size: 16 residues.

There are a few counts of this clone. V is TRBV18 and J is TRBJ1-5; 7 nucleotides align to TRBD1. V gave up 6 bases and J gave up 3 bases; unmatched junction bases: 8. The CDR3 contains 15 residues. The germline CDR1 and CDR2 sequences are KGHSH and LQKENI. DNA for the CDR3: TGTGCCAGCTCTCAACAGGGGATGGACAATCAGCCCCAGCATTTT. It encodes CASSQQGMDNQPQHF.